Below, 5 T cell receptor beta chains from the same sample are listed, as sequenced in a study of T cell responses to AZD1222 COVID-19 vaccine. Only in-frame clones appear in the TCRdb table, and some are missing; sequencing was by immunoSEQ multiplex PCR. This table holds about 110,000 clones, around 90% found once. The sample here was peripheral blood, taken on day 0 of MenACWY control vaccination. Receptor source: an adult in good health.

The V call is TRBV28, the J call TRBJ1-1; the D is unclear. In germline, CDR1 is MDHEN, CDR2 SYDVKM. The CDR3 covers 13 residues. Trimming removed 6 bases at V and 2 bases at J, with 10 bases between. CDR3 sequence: CASRTTENTEAFF. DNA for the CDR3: TGTGCCAGCAGGACAACAGAAAACACTGAAGCTTTCTTT.

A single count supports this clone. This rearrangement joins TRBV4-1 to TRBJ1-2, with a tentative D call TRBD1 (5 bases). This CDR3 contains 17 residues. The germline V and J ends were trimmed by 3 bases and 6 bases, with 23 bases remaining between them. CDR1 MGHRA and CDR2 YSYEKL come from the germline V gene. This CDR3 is CASSQDPRPGRLNGYTF. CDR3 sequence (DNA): TGCGCCAGCAGCCAGGACCCCCGACCGGGACGACTTAATGGCTACACCTTC.

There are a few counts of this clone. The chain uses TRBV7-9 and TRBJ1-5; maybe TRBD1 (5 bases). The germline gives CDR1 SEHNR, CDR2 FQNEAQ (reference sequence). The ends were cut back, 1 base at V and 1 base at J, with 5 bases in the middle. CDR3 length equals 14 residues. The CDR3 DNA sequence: TGTGCCAGCAGCTTAGAGGGGAGCAATCAGCCCCAGCATTTT. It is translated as CASSLEGSNQPQHF.

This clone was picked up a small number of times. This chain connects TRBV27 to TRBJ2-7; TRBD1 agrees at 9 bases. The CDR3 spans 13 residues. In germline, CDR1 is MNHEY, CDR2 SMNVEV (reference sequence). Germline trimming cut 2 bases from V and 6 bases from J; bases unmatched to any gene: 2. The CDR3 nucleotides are TGTGCCAGCAGTTTAAGACAGGGGGTCGAGCAGTACTTC. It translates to CASSLRQGVEQYF.

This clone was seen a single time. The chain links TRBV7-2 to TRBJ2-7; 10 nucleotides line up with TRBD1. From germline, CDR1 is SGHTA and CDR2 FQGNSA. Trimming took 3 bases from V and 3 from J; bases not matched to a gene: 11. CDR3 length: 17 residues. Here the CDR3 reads CASSFLPPGQGIYEQYF. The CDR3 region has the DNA TGTGCCAGCAGCTTCTTACCACCGGGACAGGGGATCTACGAGCAGTACTTC.